This T cell receptor beta chain was documented in a study of shared clonotypes between healthy human individuals. The CDR3 contains 16 residues. Looked up from germline, CDR1 is SGHAT and CDR2 is FQNNGV. Trimming took 3 bases from V and 0 from J, leaving 15 bases between them. Repertoires were generated with immunoSEQ multiplex PCR, while TCRdb's copy carries only in-frame clones and drops some. The sample consists of approximately 2,000,000 clones, 92% of them appearing once. Nashville, Tennessee was home to all donors, each a Caucasian adult. The clonotype was recovered from a young man in good health. Some clones in this sample may be carry-over from other donors' samples. The sequencing input was naive CD4+ T cells from PBMCs. Subset indicated: CD45RA+ positively selected. J is TRBJ2-7 and V is TRBV11-2; weak D call: TRBD1 (6 bases). CDR3 sequence: CASSFPVLGASYEQYF. The CDR3 DNA reads TGTGCCAGCAGCTTCCCAGTCCTGGGGGCCTCCTACGAGCAGTACTTC.